This T cell receptor (beta chain) is drawn from a study of blood T cell repertoires in COVID-19 (dated by TCRdb to between 2020 and 2021). For the wider study: Collaborator samples came from the United States, Italy and Spain and covered acute and convalescent phases of COVID-19. The prospective study material was composed of cDNA or gDNA derived from T cells, B-cell-depleted T cells, or PBMCs. Deeply sampled blood TCRbeta repertoires from subjects exposed to, actively infected with, or recovered from COVID-19 were included in the dataset. A freely available public database, intended as a resource for researchers studying the immune response to SARS-CoV-2, is where the repertoires were released. Samples were obtained from the ongoing ImmuneRACE study (first 160 participants) and from about 1,300 subjects provided by 6 global collaborators. Sample metadata almost always included a de-identified subject ID, COVID-19 status, age in years and sex. Where available, HLA class I and class II types were taken from metadata supplied by the sample provider and were not determined by assay-based typing.

The sample holds one count of this clone. Its antigen is still unknown. The sample holds no much larger clone one base away, and base qualities are not on file. TCRbeta CDR3 regions were amplified from genomic DNA by means of the immunoSEQ Assay, a bias-controlled multiplex PCR. In the source study's methods: The number of nucleated cells in each sample was estimated from the amplification of reference gene primers within the assay. Sequence reads were collapsed and filtered to measure the absolute abundance of every unique TCRbeta CDR3 rearrangement. For each sample, productive Simpson clonality was calculated by taking the square root of Simpson's diversity index across productive rearrangements. The table comes from immuneACCESS by way of TCRdb, which keeps in-frame sequences with V and J called. Part of the clones is missing from these tables; in studies checked, under half for an unresolved V gene and the rest for unknown reasons. The V and J calls and clone size were taken over from that table, and D and trimming were inferred from the DNA. The sample has 210,000 or so clones on record, around 87% of them singletons. The leading ten clones occupy roughly 0.6% of the sample.

Broader findings and caveats from the paper: The quantity of clinical and demographic metadata differed by source and by participant and was supplied without curation.

From the cysteine through the phenylalanine, the CDR3 covers 13 amino acids. The only DNA kept is the CDR3, 39 bases in frame from the first base. The germline V gene yields KGHDR for CDR1 and SFDVKD for CDR2. The germline V and J ends show losses of 7 bases and 5 bases respectively, and no gene match explains 6 bases of the junction. Collaborating institutions collected whole blood in K2EDTA tubes following their own protocols. For TCRbeta analysis, collaborators shipped samples in one of three forms: frozen whole blood, isolated PBMCs, or DNA extracted from either of those sample types. This receptor chain uses TRBV24-1 and TRBJ2-5; 7 central bases correspond to TRBD2. Input material: peripheral blood. The clonotype originates from a man over 45 with acute or convalescent COVID-19. The CDR3 protein is CATSKAGEETQYF. The DNA sequence is TGTGCCACCAGCAAGGCGGGGGAGGAGACCCAGTACTTC.